This paragraph reports one T cell receptor (beta chain). Antigen specificity is unknown. The protocol was immunoSEQ multiplex PCR, while the TCRdb copy is restricted to in-frame clones and leaves out a portion. The table records about 31,000 clones, roughly nine tenths of them present only once. The sample belongs to a study of OX40 agonist ivuxolimab in advanced cancers. Broader study findings: Among expanded peripheral T cells, antigen specificity went undetermined.

V trimming: 2 bases; J trimming: 1 base; junction bases outside the gene matches: 1. The germline gives CDR1 SGHDN, CDR2 FVKESK. This CDR3 region has 14 residues. The sequenced sample was CD4+ or CD8+ T cells sorted from blood, obtained in a trial of the OX40 agonist ivuxolimab. This receptor was taken from an adult with an advanced solid tumor such as melanoma, head and neck, liver or kidney cancer. The chain carries TRBV14 and TRBJ2-5; 7 positions agree with TRBD1. CDR3 residues: CASSQWDSQETQYF. The CDR3 nucleotides are TGTGCCAGCAGCCAATGGGACAGCCAAGAGACCCAGTACTTC.